This T cell receptor (beta chain) was identified during a study of T cell changes during pregnancy in multiple sclerosis. The ends were cut back, 1 base at V and 4 bases at J, with 6 bases in the middle. This CDR3 has 13 amino acids. The germline CDR1 and CDR2 sequences are SGHKS and YYEKEE (reference sequence). Here immunoSEQ multiplex PCR was the method, and the copy in TCRdb shows in-frame clones only, minus some. The sample shows some 77,000 clones, approximately 94% of them seen only once. The receptor was isolated from a female donor with multiple sclerosis, enrolled in a pregnancy study. The chain combines TRBV5-5 with TRBJ2-1; D is possibly TRBD2 (5 bases). This sample comprised CD4+ T cells from peripheral blood mononuclear cells, obtained before pregnancy. CDR3 sequence: CASSLTGYNEQFF. As DNA, the CDR3 is TGTGCCAGCAGCTTGACGGGGTACAATGAGCAGTTCTTC.